These 32 T cell receptor beta chains were all obtained from the same sample, sequenced in a study of glioma-infiltrating T cells. Using RNA template, CDR3s of TCR alpha and beta were amplified with iRepertoire arm-PCR. TCRdb ran MiXCR on the multiplex PCR reads and lists one entry per CDR3 protein. The sample carries roughly 2,000 distinct CDR3 sequences, about 30% recorded once. The material sequenced was glioma tissue, nonneoplastic brain tissue, or PBMCs (not recorded which). Every receptor here comes from a human donor with low-grade glioma or glioblastoma, undergoing nonglioma brain surgery, or in good health (not recorded which).

By its share, this clonotype is medium-sized (0.01 to 0.1%). The chain carries TRBV7-6 and TRBJ2-5; D could derive from TRBD1 or TRBD2 (5 bases each). Germline assignment: CDR1 SGHVS and CDR2 FNYEAQ. V lost 8 bases, J lost 3 bases, and 13 bases lay in between. The CDR3 contains 13 residues. In nucleotides, the CDR3 is TGTGCCAGCCGGGAAGGGGAAAAAGAGACCCAGTACTTC. Translating it yields CASREGEKETQYF.

In the case of this clonotype: Just one base apart from a much larger clone, this may be a read error. The chain uses TRBV4-3 and TRBJ2-7, with unresolved D. Germline V gives CDR1 LGHNA, CDR2 YSLEER. This CDR3 has 13 amino acids. CDR3 nucleotide sequence: TGCGCCAGCAGCCAAGGACGTTCCTACAAGCAGTACTTC. It codes for CASSQGRSYKQYF.

With respect to this clonotype: A much larger clone is a single base away; this may be a read error. This chain links TRBV11-2 with TRBJ2-7; maybe TRBD2 (6 bases). V was clipped by 5 bases and J by 9 bases, with 17 bases between them. The CDR3 extends over 13 amino acids. Germline CDR1 and CDR2: SGHAT and FQNNGV. CDR3 coding DNA: TGTGCCAGCAGCGGGACTTTAGTACACGCGCAGTACTTC. Residues: CASSGTLVHAQYF.

By its share, this clonotype is medium-sized. This rearrangement joins TRBV7-6 to TRBJ2-7; perhaps TRBD1 as D (6 bases). The CDR3 sequence is 14 residues long. Germline lookup yields CDR1 SGHVS and CDR2 FNYEAQ. V lost 6 bases, J lost 2 bases, and 14 bases lay in between. The CDR3 spells CASSGDRRPYEQYF. The CDR3 DNA sequence: TGTGCCAGCAGTGGAGACAGGAGGCCCTACGAGCAGTACTTC.

Relative to its sample, this clonotype is medium-sized. The CDR3, as DNA: TGTGCCAGCTCACCACCCACTAGCGGGGCTACGCCGATTAAGCAGTATTTT. It yields the protein CASSPPTSGATPIKQYF. The chain is built from TRBV18 and TRBJ2-3; 10 bases line up with TRBD2. In germline, CDR1 is KGHSH, CDR2 LQKENI. This CDR3 comprises 17 residues. The V and J ends lost 0 bases and 11 bases, in that order; junction bases with no gene match: 14.

Concerning this clonotype: A much larger clone lies a single base off, so this may be a read error. As the CDR3 is not closed by the conserved phenylalanine or tryptophan, this likely results from a read error. V usage is TRBV12-5 and J usage is TRBJ2-5; tentative D call: TRBD2 (7 bases). V lost 4 bases to trimming and J lost 4 bases, with 13 bases between them. The length of the CDR3 is 14 residues. Germline loops: CDR1 LGHNT, CDR2 FRNRAP. The CDR3 DNA is TGTGCTAGTGGTTGGGGGGGGGCAGGAGAGACCCAGTACTAC. It encodes CASGWGGAGETQYY.

V and J are TRBV18 and TRBJ2-2; 10 nucleotides agree with TRBD1. The germline V gene has CDR1 KGHSH and CDR2 LQKENI. The CDR3 extends over 18 amino acids. Trimming at V came to 4 bases and at J to 4 bases, leaving 12 bases not matched to a gene. Written as DNA, the CDR3 is TGTGCCAGCTCACTACAATCGACAGGGGGCATCGGCACCGGGGAGCTGTTTTTT. This translates into CASSLQSTGGIGTGELFF.

As for this clonotype: It may be a read error: a sequence one base away is much more abundant. The V gene is TRBV16, the J gene TRBJ1-2; D unclear. The CDR3 consists of 14 residues. The V gene's germline CDR1 is KGHSY and CDR2 FQNENV. V lost 7 bases to trimming and J lost 4 bases, with 16 bases between them. The CDR3 sequence is CASTTELGGYGYTF. CDR3 sequence (DNA): TGTGCCAGCACCACAGAGCTGGGAGGCTATGGCTACACCTTC.

On this clonotype: This may be a read error: a much more frequent sequence differs by one nucleotide. The chain's CDR3 is CASSGREVDEQFF. DNA of the CDR3: TGTGCCAGCAGTGGGAGGGAGGTGGATGAGCAGTTCTTC. This chain links TRBV6-4 with TRBJ2-1, with D possibly matching TRBD2 (6 bases). V dropped 4 bases and J dropped 8 bases, with 12 bases sitting between them. The CDR3 length is 13 residues. The V gene's germline CDR1 is MRHNA and CDR2 SNTAGT.

Concerning this clonotype itself: A much bigger clone sits one base away, suggesting this may be a read error. The chain employs TRBV3-1 and TRBJ2-7; D is unclear. This CDR3 is built from 11 residues. The V end lost 6 bases, the J end lost 7 bases, and 10 bases lay between the germline ends. Germline V gene data show CDR1 as LGHDT and CDR2 as YNNKEL (reference sequence). CDR3 in amino acids: CASRHGEEQYF. The DNA for the CDR3 is TGTGCCAGCAGACACGGCGAGGAGCAGTACTTC.

Worth noting for this clonotype: A much more abundant neighbour one base away suggests this may be a read error. The chain couples TRBV28 to TRBJ2-5; TRBD1 matches at 8 bases. The CDR3 is 16 amino acids. Germline CDR1 MDHEN, CDR2 SYDVKM. Germline trimming cut 1 base from V and 4 bases from J; bases unmatched to any gene: 8. DNA for the CDR3: TGTGCCAGCAGTTTATTTTGGACAGGGAGCGGAGAGACCCAGTACTTC. This codes for CASSLFWTGSGETQYF.

The chain is built from TRBV18 and TRBJ1-5; D is possibly TRBD1 (6 bases). Deletions cut 3 bases from V and 1 base from J, with 13 bases between. The CDR3 has 16 amino acids. Germline V gives CDR1 KGHSH, CDR2 LQKENI. The CDR3 protein is CASSPTGGRSNQPQHF. In DNA form, the CDR3 reads TGTGCCAGCTCACCGACGGGGGGCCGGAGCAATCAGCCCCAGCATTTT. Full variable domain (rest looked up from reference TRBV18 and TRBJ1-5): NAGVMQNPRHLVRRRGQEARLRCSPMKGHSHVYWYRQLPEEGLKFMVYLQKENIIDESGMPKERFSAEFPKEGPSILRIQQVVRGDSAAYFCASSPTGGRSNQPQHFGDGTRLSIL.

By frequency in the sample, this clonotype is medium-sized. The rearrangement joins TRBV6-1 to TRBJ2-2, with 7 nucleotides matching TRBD1. CDR3 length: 15 residues. Germline lookup yields CDR1 MNHNS and CDR2 SASEGT. The ends lost 6 bases at V and 4 bases at J; junction bases unmatched: 8. The DNA for the CDR3 is TGTGCCAGCAGCCCGACAGGGCGAGGCACCGGGGAGCTGTTTTTT. Encoded protein: CASSPTGRGTGELFF.

The chain carries TRBV5-1 and TRBJ2-7, with D hard to call. There are 14 residues in the CDR3. Germline lookup yields CDR1 SGHRS and CDR2 YFSETQ. V was pared by 0 bases and J by 1 base, with 8 bases between. The CDR3 bases are TGCGCCAGCAGCTTGGAAGGGCTATCCTACGAGCAGTACTTC. Translating it yields CASSLEGLSYEQYF. Combining the CDR3 with reference TRBV5-1 and TRBJ2-7 gives the whole variable domain KAGVTQTPRYLIKTRGQQVTLSCSPISGHRSVSWYQQTPGQGLQFLFEYFSETQRNKGNFPGRFSGRQFSNSRSEMNVSTLELGDSALYLCASSLEGLSYEQYFGPGTRLTVT.

This clonotype rates as medium-sized. V is TRBV20-1 and J is TRBJ2-7, with D possibly matching TRBD2 (5 bases). V shed 6 bases and J shed 2 bases, with 17 bases lying between them. Looked up from germline, CDR1 is DFQATT and CDR2 is SNEGSKA (reference sequence). The CDR3 is made up of 14 amino acids. In DNA form, the CDR3 reads TGCAGTGCAGCTAGCCCTAGCCCGCCCTACGAGCAGTACTTC. It is translated as CSAASPSPPYEQYF.

The genes are TRBV7-9 and TRBJ2-7; 9 bases fit TRBD1. Germline V gene sequence: CDR1 SEHNR, CDR2 FQNEAQ (reference sequence). The ends lost 3 bases at V and 2 bases at J; junction bases unmatched: 8. The CDR3 is made up of 16 amino acids. The CDR3 reads CASSLAPGQGAYEQYF. CDR3 sequence (DNA): TGTGCCAGCAGCTTGGCGCCGGGACAGGGTGCCTACGAGCAGTACTTC.

This clonotype is labeled medium-sized. The chain links TRBV20-1 to TRBJ2-7; 12 bases line up with TRBD2. J gave up 3 bases and V 5 bases, and 5 bases lay outside the gene matches. The CDR3 totals 14 residues. Germline CDR1 DFQATT, CDR2 SNEGSKA (reference sequence). The CDR3 spells CSAGLAGSVYEQYF. The CDR3, as DNA: TGCAGTGCTGGACTAGCGGGGAGTGTCTACGAGCAGTACTTC.

This chain uses TRBV5-1 with TRBJ2-3; possible D gene TRBD2, 5 bases. Germline V CDR1 and CDR2: SGHRS, YFSETQ. CDR3 length: 14 residues. Trimming shortened V by 6 bases and J by 2 bases, and 13 bases separated the two germline ends. This CDR3 reads CASTLTRNTDTQYF. CDR3 DNA sequence: TGCGCCAGCACACTAACTAGAAACACAGATACGCAGTATTTT.

By share, this clonotype counts as medium-sized. The gene calls are TRBV27 and TRBJ2-7; unclear D gene. V lost 4 bases, J lost 5 bases, and 15 bases lay in between. The CDR3 extends over 14 amino acids. Germline V CDR1 and CDR2: MNHEY, SMNVEV (reference sequence). The CDR3, as DNA: TGTGCCAGCAGTTCCGACCCGGCCCGCCACGAGCAGTACTTC. Translated: CASSSDPARHEQYF.

This clonotype was detected only a few times. The chain is built from TRBV29-1 and TRBJ2-3, with a possible D match to TRBD2 (6 bases). This CDR3 is built from 16 residues. V lost 3 bases and J lost 1, with 17 bases in between. Germline values: CDR1 SQVTM, CDR2 ANQGSEA. DNA of the CDR3: TGCAGCGTTGATTTTAGGAGGGGAGTCGGCACAGATACGCAGTATTTT. Its translation is CSVDFRRGVGTDTQYF.

Turning to this clonotype: The missing conserved phenylalanine or tryptophan at the end of this CDR3 makes a read error likely. The chain joins TRBV6-6 to TRBJ2-1, with 10 positions matching TRBD2. CDR3 size: 17 residues. Germline CDR1 reads MNHNY; CDR2 reads SVGAGI (reference sequence). Trimming cost V 7 bases and J 9 bases; bases outside gene matches: 18. The CDR3 nucleotides are TGTGCCAGCAAGGTTATGGGACCTAGCGGGAGCAGGATTGAGCAGTTCCTC. It specifies CASKVMGPSGSRIEQFL.

The table lists this clonotype with a count of one. This chain uses TRBV28 with TRBJ1-1; D is perhaps TRBD1 (6 bases). Trimming took 2 bases from V and 7 from J, leaving 17 bases between them. The CDR3 has 15 amino acids. Per the germline V gene, CDR1 is MDHEN and CDR2 is SYDVKM. The CDR3 loop reads CASSLRLDRRDEAFF. Written as DNA, the CDR3 is TGTGCCAGCAGTTTACGCCTGGACAGAAGGGATGAAGCTTTCTTT.

Of note for this clonotype: A much larger clone lies a single base off, so this may be a read error. V gene TRBV4-1 combines with J gene TRBJ2-7; a possible D gene is TRBD2 (6 bases). Trimming left V 0 bases short and J 7 bases short, with 16 bases between. Germline V gene data show CDR1 as MGHRA and CDR2 as YSYEKL. CDR3 length: 15 residues. Written as DNA, the CDR3 is TGCGCCAGCAGCCAAGATGGACTATACCGTGGGGAGCAGTACTTC. This encodes CASSQDGLYRGEQYF.

Judged by abundance, this clonotype is medium-sized. The V gene is TRBV20-1, the J gene TRBJ1-2, with D hard to call. The CDR3 is made up of 13 amino acids. V was clipped by 5 bases and J by 0 bases, with 10 bases between them. Germline loops: CDR1 DFQATT, CDR2 SNEGSKA (reference sequence). The CDR3 coding sequence is TGCAGTGCTGAGGTGCCCGCTAACTATGGCTACACCTTC. Its translation: CSAEVPANYGYTF.

As for this clonotype: A read error may be the cause here, since a much bigger clone is one base away. The V and J genes are TRBV11-2 and TRBJ2-7, with D uncertain. Germline V gene data show CDR1 as SGHAT and CDR2 as FQNNGV. The CDR3 runs 10 residues. Trimming left V 4 bases short and J 5 bases short, with 3 bases between. In DNA form, the CDR3 reads TGTGCCAGCAGCTATCACGAGCAGTACTTC. Translating it yields CASSYHEQYF.

About this clonotype: Since a much larger clone is just one base distant, this may be a read error. This sequence joins TRBV28 and TRBJ2-7; TRBD1 is a possible D gene (5 bases). Germline CDR1 MDHEN, CDR2 SYDVKM. The CDR3 spans 15 residues. V lost 4 bases and J 3 bases, leaving 16 bases between the germline ends. CDR3 nucleotide sequence: TGTGCCAGCAGTTCCCCCCCCGCAGGGAACTACGAGCAGTACTTC. Protein: CASSSPPAGNYEQYF.

This clonotype is classed as medium-sized. The chain carries TRBV28 and TRBJ2-7; weak D call: TRBD1 (6 bases). Germline V gives CDR1 MDHEN, CDR2 SYDVKM. The germline V and J ends were trimmed by 4 bases and 3 bases, with 16 bases remaining between them. The length of the CDR3 is 15 residues. The CDR3, as DNA: TGTGCCAGCAGTTCCCCCCCCACAGGGAACTACGAGCAGTACTTC. Translated: CASSSPPTGNYEQYF.

This clonotype was seen a few times. The DNA of the CDR3 is TGTGCCAGCAGTTTCGCCGAGAACACTGAAGCTTTCTTT. It specifies CASSFAENTEAFF. V gene TRBV12-3 or TRBV12-4 combines with J gene TRBJ1-1; D gene uncertain. The CDR3 sequence is 13 residues long. V gave up 3 bases and J gave up 1 base, with 6 bases separating them.

In this sample, this clonotype is medium-sized. One junction end does not reproduce the germline sequence, and a read error may be involved. The CDR3 reads CSQGNRPTDTQYF. DNA for the CDR3: TGTTCTCAGGGGAACAGGCCCACAGATACGCAGTATTTT. The V call is TRBV20-1, the J call TRBJ2-3; D is possibly TRBD1 (6 bases). Germline CDR1 DFQATT, CDR2 SNEGSKA (reference sequence). The CDR3 spans 13 residues.

The CDR3 nucleotides read TGTGCCAGCAGCAATCTCCCCGACAGCAACTATAACTACACCTTC. This gives the protein CASSNLPDSNYNYTF. V gene TRBV28 combines with J gene TRBJ1-2; tentatively, D is TRBD1 (5 bases). The CDR3 covers 15 residues. V gave up 6 bases and J gave up 10 bases, with 24 bases separating them. Germline V gives CDR1 MDHEN, CDR2 SYDVKM.

This clonotype is labeled medium-sized (0.01 to 0.1%). V usage is TRBV7-9 and J usage is TRBJ1-1, with a weak D call TRBD1 (6 bases). V was trimmed by 5 bases and J by 2 bases, leaving 18 bases between them. The length of the CDR3 is 16 residues. Germline-derived CDR1 and CDR2 are SEHNR and FQNEAQ (reference sequence). CDR3 region: CASSGGGVLINTEAFF. The DNA of the CDR3 is TGTGCCAGCAGCGGGGGCGGGGTGTTGATTAACACTGAAGCTTTCTTT. Full variable domain (missing parts from reference TRBV7-9 and TRBJ1-1): DTGVSQNPRHKITKRGQNVTFRCDPISEHNRLYWYRQTLGQGPEFLTYFQNEAQLEKSRLLSDRFSAERPKGSFSTLEIQRTEQGDSAMYLCASSGGGVLINTEAFFGQGTRLTVV.

By proportion, this clonotype is medium-sized. The rearrangement joins TRBV28 to TRBJ1-5; the D is unclear. The CDR3 extends over 16 amino acids. The germline CDR1 and CDR2 sequences are MDHEN and SYDVKM. Trimming cost V 1 base and J 0 bases, with 10 bases left between them. CDR3 in amino acids: CASSLFSFYSNQPQHF. Here the CDR3 DNA reads TGTGCCAGCAGTTTATTTTCATTCTATAGCAATCAGCCCCAGCATTTT.